The sequence of this T cell receptor (beta chain) was determined in a study of CD8+CD57+ T cells in acquired aplastic anemia. This clonotype was recorded at least ten times. The target antigen is unknown. There are 13 residues in the CDR3. Germline assignment: CDR1 LNHDA and CDR2 SQIVND (reference sequence). V was clipped by 4 bases and J by 7 bases, with 11 bases between them. Study-level findings and limits: About 29 sequences, all CD8+ CDR3, were shared between patients and controls.

Profiles of TCR beta VDJ and CDR3 were generated from a genomic DNA template. Each CDR3 protein is one row after TCRdb ran MiXCR on the reads. In the table there are 200,000 or so distinct CDR3 sequences, over 60% of which are singletons. The chain joins TRBV19 to TRBJ2-4; a weak D match, TRBD1 (5 bases). This clonotype was sampled from a human donor with severe aplastic anemia or a healthy control (not recorded which). Sequencing was done on a sample of sorted CD4+, CD8+, or CD8+CD57+ T cells (not recorded which) from PBMCs. DNA for the CDR3: TGTGCCAGTAGTAGAGGACACGGGAACATTCAGTACTTC. This sequence encodes CASSRGHGNIQYF.